These 18 T cell receptor beta chains came from one sample sequenced in a study of T cell repertoires in cytomegalovirus infection. Using its own MiXCR run on the reads, TCRdb lists one record per CDR3 protein. The data contain just under 300,000 distinct CDR3 sequences, around 10% of them singletons. Sequenced input: PBMCs. These TCRs come from a human donor in good health (CMV status not recorded). Some clones in this sample may be carry-over from other donors' samples.

Only a few counts were recorded for this clonotype. The V call is TRBV20-1, the J call TRBJ2-5; 10 nucleotides match TRBD1. The germline CDR1 and CDR2 sequences are DFQATT and SNEGSKA (reference sequence). This CDR3 has 14 amino acids. The J segment lost 0 bases and the V segment lost 6 bases, leaving 4 bases of the junction unmatched. The CDR3: CSATGTGDQETQYF. The CDR3 nucleotides are TGCAGTGCAACCGGGACAGGGGACCAAGAGACCCAGTACTTC.

This clonotype was detected ten times or more. DNA of the CDR3: TGTGCCAGCAGTTTTGGCCGTCGTAGCGGGGCAAGCTCCTACAATGAGCAGTTCTTC. It codes for CASSFGRRSGASSYNEQFF. The chain has TRBV27 and TRBJ2-1; 8 bases align to TRBD2. The germline CDR1 and CDR2 sequences are MNHEY and SMNVEV (reference sequence). Losses at the gene ends were 3 bases for V and 0 bases for J; bases not matched to a gene: 13. The CDR3 is 19 residues long.

This clonotype was counted ten times or more. The chain is built from TRBV6-5 and TRBJ1-6; D gene uncertain. Trimming took 2 bases from V and 9 from J, leaving 8 bases between them. CDR1 MNHEY and CDR2 SVGAGI come from the germline V gene. The CDR3 is made up of 13 amino acids. The CDR3 protein is CASSYVKGSPLHF. The CDR3 DNA reads TGTGCCAGCAGTTACGTAAAGGGTTCACCCCTCCACTTT.

The chain carries TRBV7-9 and TRBJ2-5; 8 bases align to TRBD1. V lost 5 bases, J lost 4 bases, and 6 bases stayed unmatched. The CDR3 is 14 amino acids. Germline values: CDR1 SEHNR, CDR2 FQNEAQ (reference sequence). The CDR3 region has the DNA TGTGCCAGCAGCCCGGACAGGGTCGGAGAGACCCAGTACTTC. It encodes CASSPDRVGETQYF.

The chain joins TRBV20-1 to TRBJ2-1; 12 bases are a match to TRBD2. This CDR3 has 16 residues. The germline CDR1 and CDR2 sequences are DFQATT and SNEGSKA (reference sequence). For the CDR3, the DNA is TGCAGAGCTGGTGGACTAGCGGGGTTATCCTACAATGAGCAGTTCTTC. Its protein is CRAGGLAGLSYNEQFF.

The chain recombines TRBV29-1 with TRBJ1-1; D remains unclear. The CDR3 has 13 residues. Trimming took off 1 base at V and 0 bases at J, with 6 bases between the two ends. From germline, CDR1 is SQVTM and CDR2 ANQGSEA. The CDR3 sequence: CSVEGRVNTEAFF. For the CDR3, the DNA is TGCAGCGTTGAAGGTAGGGTGAACACTGAAGCTTTCTTT.

CDR3 nucleotide sequence: TGCAGTGCTAGGATAGCGGGGAACGCGAACACCGGGGAGCTGTTTTTT. It specifies CSARIAGNANTGELFF. The J gene is TRBJ2-2, the V gene TRBV20-1; 8 positions match TRBD2. The V and J ends lost 3 bases and 0 bases, in that order; junction bases with no gene match: 6. Germline V lookup: CDR1 DFQATT, CDR2 SNEGSKA (reference sequence). The CDR3 runs 16 residues.

This clonotype came up many times. The V call is TRBV29-1, the J call TRBJ2-7, with D hard to call. This CDR3 spans 13 amino acids. V dropped 5 bases and J dropped 3 bases, with 14 bases sitting between them. CDR1 SQVTM and CDR2 ANQGSEA come from the germline V gene. The CDR3 sequence is CSVTDWAIYEQYV. The CDR3, as DNA: TGCAGCGTTACCGACTGGGCGATCTACGAGCAGTACGTC.

The V call is TRBV5-1, the J call TRBJ1-1; tentative D call: TRBD1 (5 bases). Germline values: CDR1 SGHRS, CDR2 YFSETQ. The ends were cut back, 4 bases at V and 3 bases at J, with 10 bases in the middle. This CDR3 region has 13 residues. The CDR3 DNA reads as TGCGCCAGCAGCGGGGCGGGGGACACTGAAGCTTTCTTT. Its protein product is CASSGAGDTEAFF.

This clonotype was seen repeatedly, ten times or more. DNA of the CDR3: TGTGCCAGCAAAGACAGCTTTAGCACAGATACGCAGTATTTT. Amino acids: CASKDSFSTDTQYF. J is TRBJ2-3 and V is TRBV6-6, with D possibly matching TRBD1 (5 bases). Trimming took off 7 bases at V and 0 bases at J, with 11 bases between the two ends. This CDR3 is 14 amino acids long. Germline-derived CDR1 and CDR2 are MNHNY and SVGAGI (reference sequence).

This clonotype was counted at least ten times. The gene calls are TRBV6-5 and TRBJ2-3; tentatively, D is TRBD1 (6 bases). CDR3 length: 15 amino acids. V was pared by 0 bases and J by 7 bases, with 14 bases between. Germline CDR1 is MNHEY and CDR2 is SVGAGI. The CDR3 sequence is CASSYSVQGSYTQYF. The CDR3 DNA is TGTGCCAGCAGTTACTCGGTACAGGGTAGCTATACGCAGTATTTT.

This clonotype appeared a few times. V and J are TRBV2 and TRBJ1-1, with 7 bases aligning to TRBD1. Germline V gives CDR1 SNHLY, CDR2 FYNNEI. The CDR3 loop spans 14 amino acids. V was clipped by 6 bases and J by 4 bases; unmatched bases: 8. Here the CDR3 DNA reads TGTGCCAGCAGCAAACAGGGGTTGGGCACTGAAGCTTTCTTT. It yields the protein CASSKQGLGTEAFF.

This clonotype has more than one count but fewer than ten. The CDR3 reads CASSLYRGEAGANVLTF. Written as DNA, the CDR3 is TGTGCCAGCAGTTTATATCGTGGGGAGGCTGGGGCCAACGTCCTGACTTTC. J is TRBJ2-6 and V is TRBV12-3 or TRBV12-4, with D possibly being TRBD2 (6 bases). V lost 2 bases and J 2 bases, leaving 13 bases between the germline ends. CDR3 length: 17 residues.

Ten or more counts support this clonotype. The V and J genes are TRBV20-1 and TRBJ1-2; 8 bases agree with TRBD1. Looked up from germline, CDR1 is DFQATT and CDR2 is SNEGSKA (reference sequence). CDR3 size: 14 residues. With V trimmed by 5 bases and J by 3 bases, 8 bases remained unmatched. The CDR3 protein is CSAPRQGRYYGYTF. The CDR3 nucleotides read TGCAGTGCTCCAAGACAGGGGAGGTACTATGGCTACACCTTC.

This clonotype was detected a few times. The chain carries TRBV20-1 and TRBJ1-3; 8 bases align to TRBD1. The CDR3 is made up of 17 amino acids. The V gene end was trimmed by 0 bases and the J gene end by 0 bases; junction bases not matched to a gene: 7. Germline V gives CDR1 DFQATT, CDR2 SNEGSKA (reference sequence). The CDR3 protein is CSARDRGRGLSGNTIYF. The CDR3 DNA reads as TGCAGTGCTAGAGATCGCGGCAGGGGGCTCTCTGGAAACACCATATATTTT.

This clonotype was seen repeatedly, ten times or more. The gene calls are TRBV28 and TRBJ2-7, with 9 bases fitting TRBD1. The V and J ends lost 3 bases and 0 bases, in that order; junction bases with no gene match: 6. CDR3 size: 16 residues. Per the germline V gene, CDR1 is MDHEN and CDR2 is SYDVKM. The CDR3 DNA follows: TGTGCCAGCAGTTTGACAGGGGGAGCCCCCTCCTACGAGCAGTACGTC. Its translation: CASSLTGGAPSYEQYV.

This clonotype showed up many times. This sequence joins TRBV20-1 and TRBJ1-6; 8 nucleotides line up with TRBD1. This CDR3 contains 14 residues. The germline V gene encodes CDR1 DFQATT and CDR2 SNEGSKA (reference sequence). Trimming at V came to 6 bases and at J to 7 bases, leaving 8 bases not matched to a gene. The CDR3 nucleotides are TGCAGTGCATTCGACAGGGGTGGCAATTCACCCCTCCACTTT. Its protein product is CSAFDRGGNSPLHF.

This clonotype came up many times. The chain couples TRBV7-2 to TRBJ2-6; no firm D call. In germline, CDR1 is SGHTA, CDR2 FQGNSA. The CDR3 contains 15 residues. Trimming left V 5 bases short and J 4 bases short, with 12 bases between. CDR3 bases: TGTGCCAGCAGCCCCATGACTCCCGGGGCCAACGTCCTGACTTTC. This encodes CASSPMTPGANVLTF.